The TCR beta chain described here comes from a study of HIV-infected patients and healthy controls. Germline-derived CDR1 and CDR2 are SNHLY and FYNNEI. With V trimmed by 4 bases and J by 6 bases, 8 bases remained unmatched. CDR3 length: 16 residues. Points from the study as a whole: HIV+ repertoires were severely depleted of MAIT alpha-chain CDR3s, unlike healthy controls. CMV-associated CDR3s mostly grew nonsignificantly during therapy, while HIV-associated CDR3s declined significantly. The diversity differences were not explained by slight age and sex differences between study cohorts.

Around 0.5 ug RNA was reverse transcribed with alpha and beta constant-region primers. Separate chain-specific third strand synthesis with multiplexing indices produced the alpha and beta libraries. TCRdb independently ran MiXCR on the 5' RACE reads; one entry per CDR3 protein. The table shows roughly 13,000 distinct CDR3 sequences, with around 12% occurring only once. Follow-up blood was drawn about 14 weeks, roughly three months, after antiretroviral therapy began. The repertoire came from unfractionated whole blood and reflected all unsorted peripheral T cells. This clonotype was counted between two and nine times. Its antigen is still unknown.

The clonotype comes from an adult with HIV infection. The donor label of this sample is uncertain. The material sequenced was blood, taken during antiretroviral therapy. This chain joins TRBV2 and TRBJ2-2, with 10 bases aligning to TRBD2. The CDR3 loop reads CASSGPSGGAPGELFF. CDR3 sequence (DNA): TGTGCCAGCAGTGGCCCGAGCGGGGGGGCACCCGGGGAGCTGTTTTTT. Drawing the rest from reference TRBV2 and TRBJ2-2, the complete variable domain is EPEVTQTPSHQVTQMGQEVILRCVPISNHLYFYWYRQILGQKVEFLVSFYNNEISEKSEIFDDQFSVERPDGSNFTLKIRSTKLEDSAMYFCASSGPSGGAPGELFFGEGSRLTVL.